Listed here are 23 T cell receptor beta chains from one sample, sequenced in a study of T-cell reconstitution after alpha-beta-depleted transplantation in children. Preparation of the TCRbeta library used unique molecular identifiers. TCRdb fed the PCR reads into MiXCR, producing one record per CDR3 protein. The sample carries roughly 500,000 distinct CDR3 sequences, around a third recorded once. The input for sequencing was PBMCs from the stem cell graft donor, taken from the stem cell graft. Receptor source: a human donor who donated a stem cell graft to a child with aplastic anemia.

This sequence joins TRBV6-2 or TRBV6-3 and TRBJ2-1; D uncertain. From germline, CDR1 is MNHEY and CDR2 SVGEGT. The ends were cut back, 7 bases at V and 9 bases at J, with 10 bases in the middle. The CDR3 has 11 residues. This CDR3 is CASNIGTEQFF. Written as DNA, the CDR3 is TGTGCCAGCAACATAGGCACTGAGCAGTTCTTC.

The chain employs TRBV27 and TRBJ2-2; D is undetermined. V gave up 5 bases and J gave up 0 bases, with 7 bases separating them. Germline assignment: CDR1 MNHEY and CDR2 SMNVEV (reference sequence). This CDR3 comprises 14 residues. This chain's CDR3 is CASSHLPNTGELFF. Here the CDR3 DNA reads TGTGCCAGCAGTCATTTACCGAACACCGGGGAGCTGTTTTTT.

There are a few counts of this clonotype. This rearrangement joins TRBV7-2 to TRBJ1-1; weak D call: TRBD1 (6 bases). Deletions cut 5 bases from V and 1 base from J, with 11 bases between. The germline CDR1 and CDR2 sequences are SGHTA and FQGNSA. CDR3 length: 14 amino acids. The CDR3 DNA reads TGTGCCAGCAGCCAGTGGACAGCGAACACTGAAGCTTTCTTT. Translated: CASSQWTANTEAFF.

This chain joins TRBV27 and TRBJ2-7; perhaps D is TRBD1 or TRBD2 (5 bases each). V lost 5 bases and J 2 bases, leaving 16 bases between the germline ends. This CDR3 has 15 residues. Germline CDR1 and CDR2: MNHEY and SMNVEV (reference sequence). CDR3 region: CASSTDPGPPYEQYF. In DNA, the CDR3 is TGTGCCAGCAGTACCGACCCGGGACCTCCCTACGAGCAGTACTTC.

This chain connects TRBV28 to TRBJ1-1, with a possible D match to TRBD1 (5 bases). Looked up from germline, CDR1 is MDHEN and CDR2 is SYDVKM. This CDR3 has 15 residues. Between the trimmed V and J ends, which lost 1 base and 5 bases, there was a span of 14 bases. The CDR3 loop is CASSLSLARGTEAFF. CDR3 nucleotide sequence: TGTGCCAGCAGTTTATCCCTGGCCCGGGGGACTGAAGCTTTCTTT.

The chain links TRBV4-3 to TRBJ1-2; tentatively, D is TRBD1 (5 bases). Germline values: CDR1 LGHNA, CDR2 YSLEER. The CDR3 runs 15 residues. V lost 0 bases and J lost 4, with 12 bases in between. CDR3 in amino acids: CASSQDRQGTYGYTF. CDR3 nucleotide sequence: TGCGCCAGCAGCCAAGATCGGCAGGGCACCTATGGCTACACCTTC.

The CDR3 is CATSRDLVDTQYF. The CDR3 bases are TGTGCCACCAGCAGAGATCTTGTGGATACGCAGTATTTT. The chain links TRBV15 to TRBJ2-3, with D uncertain. The length of the CDR3 is 13 residues. V dropped 0 bases and J dropped 6 bases, with 7 bases sitting between them. CDR1 and CDR2 from the germline V gene are LNHNV and YYDKDF (reference sequence).

The V and J genes are TRBV11-2 and TRBJ2-1, with 13 bases that match TRBD2. V gave up 8 bases and J gave up 3 bases; unmatched junction bases: 7. This CDR3 spans 16 amino acids. Germline CDR1 SGHAT, CDR2 FQNNGV. The chain's CDR3 is CASLFRTSGSYNEQFF. In DNA form, the CDR3 reads TGTGCCAGCCTATTCAGGACTAGCGGGAGCTACAATGAGCAGTTCTTC.

The DNA of the CDR3 is TGTGCCAGCAGTGATTTACTAGCGGGAGTGACGGCTAGCACAGATACGCAGTATTTT. This sequence encodes CASSDLLAGVTASTDTQYF. The J gene is TRBJ2-3, the V gene TRBV6-1, with TRBD2 matching 11 bases. V dropped 3 bases and J dropped 0; count of bases not matched to a gene: 11. CDR1 is MNHNS and CDR2 is SASEGT in the germline V gene. CDR3 length: 19 residues.

This clonotype was seen only a few times. The chain employs TRBV28 and TRBJ2-7; 9 bases line up with TRBD2. The length of the CDR3 is 16 residues. Per germline, CDR1 MDHEN and CDR2 SYDVKM. The junction had 11 bases not matched to a gene; V was cut back by 5 bases and J by 3 bases. In DNA form, the CDR3 reads TGTGCCAGCAGTCCGCAGGAAGCGGGAGGTTTCTACGAGCAGTACTTC. This codes for CASSPQEAGGFYEQYF.

The J gene is TRBJ1-1, the V gene TRBV19; a possible D gene is TRBD1 (6 bases). Germline lookup yields CDR1 LNHDA and CDR2 SQIVND (reference sequence). This CDR3 has 16 residues. V was cut by 0 bases and J by 0 bases, with 11 bases left in between. As DNA, the CDR3 is TGTGCCAGTAGTATAGATCAGCGGACAGTGAACACTGAAGCTTTCTTT. It encodes CASSIDQRTVNTEAFF.

The gene calls are TRBV21-1 and TRBJ2-7; the table's D call of TRBD1 was not tested on the DNA. TRBV21-1 is annotated as a pseudogene. The CDR3 extends over 14 amino acids. The CDR3 protein is CASRADQRDSEQYV. CDR3 bases: TGTGCCAGCAGAGCTGATCAGCGGGACAGCGAGCAGTACGTC.

This clonotype was recorded many times. The chain joins TRBV4-2 to TRBJ1-3; the D is unclear. This CDR3 region has 19 residues. The germline V gene encodes CDR1 LGHNA and CDR2 YNFKEQ. V lost 0 bases and J lost 0, with 18 bases in between. DNA for the CDR3: TGTGCCAGCAGCCAAGAGGCCAGTAGGGCCCTAAGCTCTGGAAACACCATATATTTT. As protein: CASSQEASRALSSGNTIYF.

This chain joins TRBV5-1 and TRBJ1-4; a weak D match, TRBD1 (5 bases). CDR3 length: 15 amino acids. Germline CDR1 and CDR2: SGHRS and YFSETQ. Trimming left V 4 bases short and J 7 bases short, with 17 bases between. This chain's CDR3 is CASSIGTGRSEKLFF. The DNA of the CDR3 is TGCGCCAGCAGCATCGGGACCGGCAGGAGTGAAAAACTGTTTTTT. Variable domain in full (rest from reference TRBV5-1 and TRBJ1-4): KAGVTQTPRYLIKTRGQQVTLSCSPISGHRSVSWYQQTPGQGLQFLFEYFSETQRNKGNFPGRFSGRQFSNSRSEMNVSTLELGDSALYLCASSIGTGRSEKLFFGSGTQLSVL.

This chain links TRBV29-1 with TRBJ2-2, with D possibly matching TRBD1 (6 bases). This CDR3 is 14 amino acids long. Trimming removed 4 bases from V and 5 bases from J, with 14 bases in between. CDR1 is SQVTM, CDR2 ANQGSEA, per germline. As DNA, the CDR3 is TGCAGCGTTGGTTTGGGGGCAAATACCGGGGAGCTGTTTTTT. It specifies CSVGLGANTGELFF.

This clonotype occurred a few times. V is TRBV28 and J is TRBJ2-7, with 7 bases lining up with TRBD1. The CDR3 is 15 residues long. V dropped 1 base and J dropped 3; count of bases not matched to a gene: 6. Per the germline V gene, CDR1 is MDHEN and CDR2 is SYDVKM. This CDR3 is CASSLYGQEDYEQYF. The CDR3 DNA sequence: TGTGCCAGCAGTTTATATGGACAGGAAGACTACGAGCAGTACTTC.

The rearrangement links TRBV3-1 to TRBJ1-1; D is unresolved. Trimming removed 0 bases from V and 2 bases from J, with 4 bases in between. Looked up from germline, CDR1 is LGHDT and CDR2 is YNNKEL (reference sequence). This CDR3 is 13 amino acids long. The CDR3 region is CASSQETNTEAFF. CDR3 DNA sequence: TGTGCCAGCAGCCAAGAGACTAACACTGAAGCTTTCTTT.

This chain links TRBV29-1 with TRBJ1-1; TRBD1 aligns across 9 bases. This CDR3 has 12 residues. Germline assignment: CDR1 SQVTM and CDR2 ANQGSEA. J gave up 4 bases and V 7 bases, and 4 bases lay outside the gene matches. CDR3 bases: TGCAGCGCCCGGGACAGGGCCACTGAAGCTTTCTTT. This encodes CSARDRATEAFF.

The chain uses TRBV20-1 and TRBJ1-1, with 9 bases lining up with TRBD1. Unmatched junction bases numbered 12, after V lost 4 bases and J lost 6 bases. CDR3 length: 15 residues. The V gene's germline CDR1 is DFQATT and CDR2 SNEGSKA (reference sequence). CDR3 region: CSANAVGQGLAEAFF. The DNA for the CDR3 is TGCAGTGCTAACGCCGTGGGACAGGGCTTGGCTGAAGCTTTCTTT.

V is TRBV7-2 and J is TRBJ1-1; D uncertain. Trimming removed 4 bases at V and 4 bases at J, with 13 bases between. There are 14 residues in the CDR3. CDR1 SGHTA and CDR2 FQGNSA come from the germline V gene. CDR3 loop: CASSSPYRTTEAFF. For the CDR3, the DNA is TGTGCCAGCAGCTCCCCCTACAGAACCACTGAAGCTTTCTTT.

The chain uses TRBV6-1 and TRBJ2-5, with TRBD2 as a possible D gene (5 bases). Trimming left V 1 base short and J 5 bases short, with 14 bases between. This CDR3 spans 15 amino acids. Germline CDR1 MNHNS, CDR2 SASEGT. CDR3 sequence: CASSEGAGLQETQYF. The CDR3 DNA reads as TGTGCCAGCAGTGAAGGTGCGGGCTTGCAGGAGACCCAGTACTTC.

The chain employs TRBV27 and TRBJ2-7, with D perhaps TRBD2 (7 bases). The CDR3 has 16 amino acids. Looked up from germline, CDR1 is MNHEY and CDR2 is SMNVEV (reference sequence). V lost 8 bases and J 2 bases, leaving 22 bases between the germline ends. CDR3 residues: CASGDTAGAVTYEQYF. CDR3 nucleotides: TGTGCCAGCGGGGACACCGCGGGAGCGGTAACCTACGAGCAGTACTTC.

The chain combines TRBV6-1 with TRBJ1-2, with D maybe TRBD1 (5 bases). V was trimmed by 3 bases and J by 5 bases, leaving 13 bases between them. Germline CDR1 reads MNHNS; CDR2 reads SASEGT. CDR3 length: 14 amino acids. CDR3 sequence reads: CASSDRVGAYGYTF. The CDR3 bases are TGTGCCAGCAGTGACAGGGTTGGGGCGTATGGCTACACCTTC.